This record looks at one T cell receptor (beta chain) sequence and its context. Its antigen specificity is not known. Nothing much larger sits one base from this clone, and base qualities are not available. Ophthalmopathy patients had moderately to severely active disease, with a Clinical Activity Score of 3 or more, a NOSPECS grade of 4 or more, and a disease duration of less than 3 months. Patients with uncontrolled infections, other autoimmune diseases, pregnancy or lactation were excluded. Diagnoses relied on clinical symptoms, serum thyroxine and TRAb, thyroid ultrasound and orbital computed tomography. PBMCs were isolated from approximately 10 ml of fresh peripheral blood by Ficoll-Paque density gradient centrifugation. Total RNA was extracted using Trizol reagent, and RNA quality was assessed on an Agilent 2100 Bioanalyzer. This record belongs to a study of T cells in Graves' hyperthyroidism and ophthalmopathy (dated by TCRdb to between 2018 and 2021). Notes on the research overall: Peripheral blood samples were taken at initial diagnosis, before any treatment was given. To identify distinguishing TCR V-J signatures, a discovery cohort of around 98 patients was used, comprising 40 to 45 with Graves' ophthalmopathy and approximately 58 with stable Graves' hyperthyroidism. Prospective prediction of ophthalmopathy was tested in an independent validation cohort consisting of some 19 hyperthyroidism patients and over 15 patients who later progressed to ophthalmopathy. The 95 to 100 discovery patients were randomly divided into training and test sets at a 7:3 ratio. In six Graves' hyperthyroidism patients, the study also compared T-cell repertoires from thyroid tissue with T-cell repertoires from blood. Following sampling, methimazole starting at 30 mg daily was given to hyperthyroidism patients, and high-dose intravenous methylprednisolone was given to ophthalmopathy patients. The paper reports TCR Vbeta CDR3 sequencing of some 140 peripheral blood samples: some 41 ophthalmopathy, approximately 74 hyperthyroidism and 17 progressor patients.

Amplification of TCR beta CDR3 regions was carried out from RNA transcripts. The first round of RT-PCR for the TCR CDR3 was performed with the HTBI primer set and the Qiagen OneStep RT-PCR kit. The libraries were constructed in a second round of multiplex PCR and then size-selected and purified. Libraries were sequenced paired-end with 100 bp reads on an Illumina HiSeq2000. As for the original processing: Raw data were processed with SOAPnuke, discarding reads with adapters, uncalled bases, mean Phred below 15, or no exact constant-primer or identifier match. High-quality paired reads were merged using COPE v1.2.5, and each unique nucleotide sequence was defined as a clonotype. Clonotypes were aligned to IMGT TRBV, TRBD and TRBJ reference segments using MiTCR v1.1. Only V-J combinations with frequency above 0.0001, covering about 99% of repertoires, were analysed. A TCS score was defined as the ratio between F50 (clonal expansion) and ExV (chaos), using BLOSUM62-based TCRdist between CDR3 peptides within each V-J. Welch's t-statistics and random forest reduced fewer than 550 V-J features to under 15, which were used in a naive Bayes classifier (R e1071). TCRdb reprocessed the public reads (quality trimming at Q25 with fastp, clone calling with MiXCR) and kept in-frame beta chains. Each CDR3 protein appears once, grouped with its most common genes and DNA. The V and J calls come from TCRdb's annotation, not from the publication. The sample profile shows about 350,000 distinct CDR3 sequences; roughly an eighth of them were found once. 34% of the sample is in the top ten clones.

General findings and caveats noted by the study authors: No statistical method was used to fix the sample size in advance, and group allocation was not hidden from the investigators. Blood samples also contained most of the expanded thyroid clonotypes (frequency above 0.001), which suggests that blood repertoires may reflect thyroid immune responses. In validation, progression to ophthalmopathy was predicted by the model with 55% to 71% sensitivity and roughly 76% specificity, a median of 6.5 months before onset. In cross-validation, a model built on a 13 V-J signature told ophthalmopathy apart from stable hyperthyroidism with approximately 90% sensitivity and roughly 82% specificity, and in testing the same model reached 80%/75%.

The germline ends are 16 bases apart after V is trimmed by 6 bases and J by 7 bases. In the germline V gene (reference sequence), CDR1 corresponds to LNHDA and CDR2 to SQIVND. The CDR3, cysteine through phenylalanine, is 14 amino acids long. The CDR3 DNA has 42 bases and is translated from base 1. The sequenced sample consisted of blood. The receptor was derived from a woman in her thirties or forties with Graves' ophthalmopathy. The V and J segments used are TRBV19 and TRBJ2-1; possibly the D gene is TRBD1, per 5 matching bases. The bases are TGTGCCAGTAGCCTCCGGGCAGGGATGAATGAGCAGTTCTTC. This sequence encodes CASSLRAGMNEQFF.